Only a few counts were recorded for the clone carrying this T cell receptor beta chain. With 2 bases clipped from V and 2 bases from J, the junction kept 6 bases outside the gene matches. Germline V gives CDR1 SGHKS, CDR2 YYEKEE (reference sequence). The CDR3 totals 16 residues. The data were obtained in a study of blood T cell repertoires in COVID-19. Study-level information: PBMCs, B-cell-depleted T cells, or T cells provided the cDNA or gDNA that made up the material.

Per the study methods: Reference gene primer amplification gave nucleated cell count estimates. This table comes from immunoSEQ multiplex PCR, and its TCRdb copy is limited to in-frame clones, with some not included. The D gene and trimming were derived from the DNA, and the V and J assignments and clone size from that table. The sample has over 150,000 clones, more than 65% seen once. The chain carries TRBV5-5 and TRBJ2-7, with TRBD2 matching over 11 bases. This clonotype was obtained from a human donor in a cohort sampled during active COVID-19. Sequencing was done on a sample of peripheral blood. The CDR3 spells CASSFSGGEEAYEQYF. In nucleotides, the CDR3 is TGTGCCAGCAGCTTTAGCGGGGGGGAGGAGGCCTACGAGCAGTACTTC.